These 10 T cell receptor beta chains were sequenced from one sample in a study of CD8 T cells in Susac syndrome. A quantity of about 0.5 to 1 ug RNA underwent reverse transcription using random hexamers. MiXCR was run by TCRdb on the immunoSEQ multiplex PCR reads, yielding one entry per CDR3 protein. The sample has 180,000 or so distinct CDR3 sequences; around 94% are singletons. The sequenced material came from CD4+ T cells from PBMCs. Receptors originate from a human donor in good health.

The chain recombines TRBV13 with TRBJ2-4; 13 bases are shared with TRBD2. CDR1 PRHDT and CDR2 FYEKMQ come from the germline V gene (reference sequence). Trimming cost V 5 bases and J 3 bases; bases outside gene matches: 10. This CDR3 is built from 18 residues. CDR3 protein: CASSELAGGPLGKNIQYF. The CDR3 DNA follows: TGTGCCAGCAGCGAACTAGCGGGGGGGCCCTTAGGCAAAAACATTCAGTACTTC.

This clonotype appeared once. V usage is TRBV15 and J usage is TRBJ1-2; D is unclear. V lost 5 bases and J lost 0, with 7 bases in between. This CDR3 has 13 amino acids. In germline, CDR1 is LNHNV, CDR2 YYDKDF (reference sequence). The CDR3 spells CATSHSTNYGYTF. Written as DNA, the CDR3 is TGTGCCACCAGCCACAGTACTAACTATGGCTACACCTTC. Full variable domain (remainder filled in from reference TRBV15 and TRBJ1-2): DAMVIQNPRYQVTQFGKPVTLSCSQTLNHNVMYWYQQKSSQAPKLLFHYYDKDFNNEADTPDNFQSRRPNTSFCFLDIRSPGLGDTAMYLCATSHSTNYGYTFGSGTRLTVV.

This chain uses TRBV3-1 with TRBJ2-7, with D unclear. Looked up from germline, CDR1 is LGHDT and CDR2 is YNNKEL (reference sequence). This CDR3 contains 12 residues. Trimming cost V 1 base and J 2 bases, with 3 bases left between them. The CDR3 loop reads CASSQVTYEQYF. In DNA form, the CDR3 reads TGTGCCAGCAGCCAAGTAACCTACGAGCAGTACTTC.

The chain uses TRBV4-2 and TRBJ2-2; TRBD1 matches at 8 bases. The CDR3 spans 16 residues. Unmatched junction bases numbered 4, after V lost 4 bases and J lost 0 bases. CDR1 is LGHNA, CDR2 YNFKEQ, per germline. The CDR3 loop reads CASSPRTGPNTGELFF. As DNA, the CDR3 is TGTGCCAGCAGCCCTCGGACAGGGCCGAACACCGGGGAGCTGTTTTTT.

This clonotype was counted a few times. The chain is built from TRBV28 and TRBJ2-5; 7 nucleotides line up with TRBD2. Germline V gene data show CDR1 as MDHEN and CDR2 as SYDVKM. The CDR3 loop spans 14 amino acids. Trimming removed 3 bases from V and 4 bases from J; junction bases left unmatched: 5. The CDR3 nucleotides are TGTGCCAGCAGTTTGGGGGGGATTGGAGAGACCCAGTACTTC. Its translation is CASSLGGIGETQYF.

The CDR3 spells CASSVAYSSSTDTQYF. In nucleotides, the CDR3 is TGTGCCAGCAGCGTAGCCTATTCCTCTAGCACAGATACGCAGTATTTT. This chain uses TRBV9 with TRBJ2-3; unclear D gene. The CDR3 spans 16 residues. Germline CDR1 reads SGDLS; CDR2 reads YYNGEE. V was clipped by 0 bases and J by 0 bases, with 11 bases between them.

V and J are TRBV6-6 and TRBJ1-2; no firm D call. With 8 bases removed from V and 4 bases from J, the gap between germline ends came to 8 bases. Germline CDR1 reads MNHNY; CDR2 reads SVGAGI (reference sequence). The length of the CDR3 is 11 residues. The CDR3 DNA reads TGTGCCAGCGGTCCAGCCTATGGCTACACCTTC. Its protein product is CASGPAYGYTF.

The chain links TRBV3-1 to TRBJ2-3; no clear D gene. V lost 1 base and J 4 bases, leaving 3 bases between the germline ends. The CDR3 loop spans 12 amino acids. The V gene's germline CDR1 is LGHDT and CDR2 YNNKEL (reference sequence). CDR3 in amino acids: CASSQVADTQYF. The CDR3, as DNA: TGTGCCAGCAGCCAAGTGGCAGATACGCAGTATTTT.

The rearrangement uses TRBV30 and TRBJ1-4, with 7 bases that match TRBD1. The CDR3 length is 13 residues. V trimming: 0 bases; J trimming: 8 bases; junction bases outside the gene matches: 3. Germline V gene lookup returns CDR1 GTSNPN and CDR2 SVGIG (reference sequence). In DNA, the CDR3 is TGTGCCTGGAGTGTACAGGGGATCGAAAAACTGTTTTTT. It specifies CAWSVQGIEKLFF.

The chain couples TRBV3-1 to TRBJ2-7, with D possibly being TRBD1 (6 bases). Trimming took 4 bases from V and 6 from J, leaving 13 bases between them. The CDR3 consists of 13 residues. Germline assignment: CDR1 LGHDT and CDR2 YNNKEL (reference sequence). The CDR3 loop is CASSRTGSSEQYF. The CDR3 region has the DNA TGTGCCAGCAGCCGAACAGGGTCCAGCGAGCAGTACTTC.